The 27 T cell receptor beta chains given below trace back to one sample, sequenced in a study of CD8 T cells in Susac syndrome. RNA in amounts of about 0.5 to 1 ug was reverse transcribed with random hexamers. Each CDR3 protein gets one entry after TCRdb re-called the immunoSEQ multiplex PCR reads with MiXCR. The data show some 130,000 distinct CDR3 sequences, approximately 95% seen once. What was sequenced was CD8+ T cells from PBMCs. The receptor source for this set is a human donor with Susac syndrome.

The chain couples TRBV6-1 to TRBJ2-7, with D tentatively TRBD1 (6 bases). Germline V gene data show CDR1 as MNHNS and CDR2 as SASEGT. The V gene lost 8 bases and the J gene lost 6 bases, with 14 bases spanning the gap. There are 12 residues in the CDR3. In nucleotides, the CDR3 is TGTGCCAGCCTCGAAACAGGGATCGAGCAGTACTTC. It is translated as CASLETGIEQYF.

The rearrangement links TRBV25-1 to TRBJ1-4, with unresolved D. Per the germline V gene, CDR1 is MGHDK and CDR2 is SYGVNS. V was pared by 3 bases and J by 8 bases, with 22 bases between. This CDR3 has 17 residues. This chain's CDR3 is CASSDSYDFPLGEKLFF. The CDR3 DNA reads TGTGCCAGCAGTGATTCCTACGATTTCCCCCTTGGGGAAAAACTGTTTTTT.

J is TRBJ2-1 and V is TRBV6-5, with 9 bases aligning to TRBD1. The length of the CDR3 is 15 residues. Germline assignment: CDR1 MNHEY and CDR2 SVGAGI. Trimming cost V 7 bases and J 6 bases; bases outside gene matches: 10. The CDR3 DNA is TGTGCCAGCAATGAGGGACAGGGAATCGGCAATGAGCAGTTCTTC. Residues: CASNEGQGIGNEQFF.

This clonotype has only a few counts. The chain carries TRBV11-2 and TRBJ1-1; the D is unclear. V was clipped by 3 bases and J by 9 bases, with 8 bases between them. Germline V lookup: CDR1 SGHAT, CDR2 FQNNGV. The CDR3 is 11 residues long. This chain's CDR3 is CASSFGRQAFF. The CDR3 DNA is TGTGCCAGCAGCTTTGGACGGCAAGCTTTCTTT.

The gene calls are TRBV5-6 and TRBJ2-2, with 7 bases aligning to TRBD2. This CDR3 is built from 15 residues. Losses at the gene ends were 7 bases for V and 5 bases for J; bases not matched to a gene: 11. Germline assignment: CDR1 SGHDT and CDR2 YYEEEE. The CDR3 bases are TGTGCCAGCTCCGGGAGGCTAGCCTCAACCGGGGAGCTGTTTTTT. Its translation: CASSGRLASTGELFF.

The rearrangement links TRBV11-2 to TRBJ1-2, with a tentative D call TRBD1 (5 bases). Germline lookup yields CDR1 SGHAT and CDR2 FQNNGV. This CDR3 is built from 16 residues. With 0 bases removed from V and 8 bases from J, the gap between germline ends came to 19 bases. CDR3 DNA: TGTGCCAGCAGCTTAGATCGGGCAGGGACTGCTCGGGGCTACACCTTC. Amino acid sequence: CASSLDRAGTARGYTF.

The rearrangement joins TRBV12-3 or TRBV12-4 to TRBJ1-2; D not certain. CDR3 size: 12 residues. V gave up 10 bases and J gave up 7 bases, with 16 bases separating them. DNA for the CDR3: TGTGCCACACCGGCCCCCATGGGTGGCTACACCTTC. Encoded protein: CATPAPMGGYTF.

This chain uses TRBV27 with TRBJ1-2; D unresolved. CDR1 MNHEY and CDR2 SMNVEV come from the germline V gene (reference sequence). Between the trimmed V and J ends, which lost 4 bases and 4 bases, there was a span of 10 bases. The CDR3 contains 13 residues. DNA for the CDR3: TGTGCCAGCAGTTCCCCCGAACTCTATGGCTACACCTTC. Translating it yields CASSSPELYGYTF.

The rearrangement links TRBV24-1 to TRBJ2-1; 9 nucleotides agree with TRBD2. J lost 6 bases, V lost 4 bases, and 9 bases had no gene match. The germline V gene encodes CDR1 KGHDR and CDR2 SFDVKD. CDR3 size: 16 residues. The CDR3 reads CATSDPGLASSNEQFF. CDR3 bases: TGTGCCACCAGTGACCCCGGACTAGCGTCTTCCAATGAGCAGTTCTTC.

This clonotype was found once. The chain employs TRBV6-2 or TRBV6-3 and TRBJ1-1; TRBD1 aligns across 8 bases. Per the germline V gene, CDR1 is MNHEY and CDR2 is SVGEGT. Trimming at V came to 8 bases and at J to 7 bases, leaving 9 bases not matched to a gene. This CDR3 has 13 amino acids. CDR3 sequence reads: CASCSGGLSEAFF. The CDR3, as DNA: TGTGCCAGCTGCTCAGGGGGCTTGAGTGAAGCTTTCTTT.

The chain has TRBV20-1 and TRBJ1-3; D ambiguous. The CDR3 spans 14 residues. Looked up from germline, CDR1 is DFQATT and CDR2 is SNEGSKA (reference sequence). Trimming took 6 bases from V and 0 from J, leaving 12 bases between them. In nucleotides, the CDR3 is TGCAGTGCCCAAGGGATCGGCTCTGGAAACACCATATATTTT. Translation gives CSAQGIGSGNTIYF.

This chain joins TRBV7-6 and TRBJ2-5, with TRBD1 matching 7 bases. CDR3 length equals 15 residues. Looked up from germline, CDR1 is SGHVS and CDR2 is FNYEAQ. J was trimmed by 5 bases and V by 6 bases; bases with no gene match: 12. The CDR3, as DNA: TGTGCCAGCAGTCACGACAGGGATGCGATCGAGACCCAGTACTTC. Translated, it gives CASSHDRDAIETQYF. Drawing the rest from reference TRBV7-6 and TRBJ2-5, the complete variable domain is GAGVSQSPRYKVTKRGQDVALRCDPISGHVSLYWYRQALGQGPEFLTYFNYEAQQDKSGLPNDRFSAERPEGSISTLTIQRTEQRDSAMYRCASSHDRDAIETQYFGPGTRLLVL.

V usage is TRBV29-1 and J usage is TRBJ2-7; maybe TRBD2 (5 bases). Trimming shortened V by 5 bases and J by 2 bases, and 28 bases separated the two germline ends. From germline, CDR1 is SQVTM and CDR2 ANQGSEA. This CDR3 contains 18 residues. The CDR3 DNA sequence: TGCAGCGTTTCCCTCCCCCCCCGCGCCAGCGGCATAACCTACGAGCAGTACTTC. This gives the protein CSVSLPPRASGITYEQYF.

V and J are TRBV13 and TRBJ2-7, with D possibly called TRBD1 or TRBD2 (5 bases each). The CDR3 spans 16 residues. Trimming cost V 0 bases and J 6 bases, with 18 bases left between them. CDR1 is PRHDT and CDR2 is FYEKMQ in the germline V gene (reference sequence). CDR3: CASSLGRGVGTGEQYF. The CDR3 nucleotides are TGTGCCAGCAGCTTAGGTAGAGGGGTCGGGACGGGCGAGCAGTACTTC.

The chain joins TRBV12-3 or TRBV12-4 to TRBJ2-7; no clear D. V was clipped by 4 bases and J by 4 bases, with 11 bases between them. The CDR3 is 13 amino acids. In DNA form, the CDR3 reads TGTGCCAGCAGTTCCACTGGGGAATACGAGCAGTACTTC. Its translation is CASSSTGEYEQYF.

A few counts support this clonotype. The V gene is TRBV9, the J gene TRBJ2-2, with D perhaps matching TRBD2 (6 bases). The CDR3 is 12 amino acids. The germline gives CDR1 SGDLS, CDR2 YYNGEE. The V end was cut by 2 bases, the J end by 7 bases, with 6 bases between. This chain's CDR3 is CASSVGGGELFF. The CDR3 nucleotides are TGTGCCAGCAGCGTCGGGGGCGGGGAGCTGTTTTTT.

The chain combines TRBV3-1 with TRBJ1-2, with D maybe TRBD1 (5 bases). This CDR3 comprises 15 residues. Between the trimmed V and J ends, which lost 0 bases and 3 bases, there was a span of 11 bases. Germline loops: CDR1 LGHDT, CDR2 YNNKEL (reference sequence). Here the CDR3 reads CASSQESGGHYGYTF. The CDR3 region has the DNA TGTGCCAGCAGCCAAGAGTCCGGGGGACACTATGGCTACACCTTC.

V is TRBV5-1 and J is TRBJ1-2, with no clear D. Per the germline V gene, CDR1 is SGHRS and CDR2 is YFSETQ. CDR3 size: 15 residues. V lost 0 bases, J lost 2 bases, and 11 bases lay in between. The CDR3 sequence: CASSLGVLGNYGYTF. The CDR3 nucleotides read TGCGCCAGCAGCTTGGGGGTACTCGGAAACTATGGCTACACCTTC.

The CDR3 nucleotides are TGTGCCAGCAGCTTAGGCCCAGGGTCCTACGAGCAGTACTTC. Its protein product is CASSLGPGSYEQYF. The genes are TRBV13 and TRBJ2-7; D perhaps matches TRBD1 (5 bases). V was trimmed by 0 bases and J by 1 base, leaving 7 bases between them. Germline CDR1 reads PRHDT; CDR2 reads FYEKMQ (reference sequence). CDR3 length: 14 amino acids.

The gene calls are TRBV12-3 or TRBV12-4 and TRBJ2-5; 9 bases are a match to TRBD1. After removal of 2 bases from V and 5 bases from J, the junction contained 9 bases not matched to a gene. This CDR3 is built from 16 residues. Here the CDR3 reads CASSLPRTGEEETQYF. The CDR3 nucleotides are TGTGCCAGCAGTTTACCCCGGACAGGGGAAGAGGAGACCCAGTACTTC.

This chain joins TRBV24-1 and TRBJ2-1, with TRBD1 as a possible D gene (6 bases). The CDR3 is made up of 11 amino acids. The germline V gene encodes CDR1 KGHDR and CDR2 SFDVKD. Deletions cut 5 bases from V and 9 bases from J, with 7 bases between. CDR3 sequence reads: CATSGGGEQFF. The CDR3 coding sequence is TGTGCCACCAGTGGAGGGGGTGAGCAGTTCTTC.

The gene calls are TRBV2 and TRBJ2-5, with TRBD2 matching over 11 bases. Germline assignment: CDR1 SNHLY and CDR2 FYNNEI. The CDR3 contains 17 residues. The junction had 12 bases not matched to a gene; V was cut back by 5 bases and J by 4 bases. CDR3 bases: TGTGCCAGCAGTCAACTAGCGGGAGTAGTGTATGGAGAGACCCAGTACTTC. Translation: CASSQLAGVVYGETQYF.

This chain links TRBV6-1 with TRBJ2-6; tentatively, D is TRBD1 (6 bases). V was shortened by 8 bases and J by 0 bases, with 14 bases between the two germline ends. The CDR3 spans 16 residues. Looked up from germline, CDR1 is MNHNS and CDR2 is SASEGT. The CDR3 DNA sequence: TGTGCCAGCGGACGAGGGACACCCTCTGGGGCCAACGTCCTGACTTTC. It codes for CASGRGTPSGANVLTF.

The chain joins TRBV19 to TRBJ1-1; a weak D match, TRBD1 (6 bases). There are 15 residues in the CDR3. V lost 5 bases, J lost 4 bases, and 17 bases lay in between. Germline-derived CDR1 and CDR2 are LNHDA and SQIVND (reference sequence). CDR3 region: CASSLEDSLVTEAFF. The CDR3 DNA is TGTGCCAGTAGTCTTGAGGACAGCCTCGTCACTGAAGCTTTCTTT.

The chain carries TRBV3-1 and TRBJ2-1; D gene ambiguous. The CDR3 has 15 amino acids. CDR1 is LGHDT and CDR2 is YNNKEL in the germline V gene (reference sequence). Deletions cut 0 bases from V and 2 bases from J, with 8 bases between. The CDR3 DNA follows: TGTGCCAGCAGCCAAGAAGGGTTCCCCTACAATGAGCAGTTCTTC. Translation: CASSQEGFPYNEQFF.

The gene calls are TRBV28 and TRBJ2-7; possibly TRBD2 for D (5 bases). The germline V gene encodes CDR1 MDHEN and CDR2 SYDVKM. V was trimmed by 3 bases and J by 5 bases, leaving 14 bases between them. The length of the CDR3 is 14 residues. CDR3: CASSLVGGSNEQYF. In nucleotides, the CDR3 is TGTGCCAGCAGTTTGGTGGGCGGGTCCAACGAGCAGTACTTC.

The CDR3 sequence is CSYNSRDTAQYF. The CDR3 region has the DNA TGCAGTTACAATAGCCGGGACACAGCGCAGTATTTT. The chain recombines TRBV20-1 with TRBJ2-3, with TRBD1 as a possible D gene (6 bases). Trimming pared 8 bases from V and 10 bases from J, leaving 19 bases between. CDR3 length: 12 amino acids. Germline CDR1 DFQATT, CDR2 SNEGSKA (reference sequence).